Described below is a single T cell receptor (beta chain) sequence and its context. No antigen is known for it. A junction end diverges from the germline sequence, so it may reflect a read error. The input was roughly 0.5 ug total RNA; TCR beta cDNA was made from it with a constant-region primer. Three-round nested multiplex PCR performed with slightly modified ARM-PCR produced the TCR beta libraries. Amplification in the first two PCR rounds was performed using TRBV1-TRBV30 forward primers and a C-beta reverse primer for roughly 9 cycles each. From the multiplex PCR reads, TCRdb called clonotypes with MiXCR, one entry per CDR3 protein. The table shows 90,000 to 140,000 distinct CDR3 sequences, with about four fifths occurring only once. Investigators took RNA and DNA out together from approximately 22-30 mg of unsorted bulk tissue. The CDR3 has 14 amino acids. Germline assignment: CDR1 MDHEN and CDR2 SYDVKM.

The data originate from a study of tumor-infiltrating lymphocytes in primary liver carcinoma. The wider study: Samples had roughly 3.5 to 7.13 million productive TCRbeta reads, comparable between tissue types. The study, taken as a whole, reports: Merely about 7-25% of top clones occurred in all five tumor regions. Tumor region pairs showed greater overlap than either tumor-adjacent or tumor-blood pairs did. The study found a significantly higher top-250-clone fraction in tumors than in blood (p = 0.039).

The clonotype was recovered from a man aged 35-49 years with primary liver carcinoma and hepatitis B virus infection. J is TRBJ2-3 and V is TRBV28, with no clear D. Sequencing input: liver tumor tissue from sampling region 3. Noted subset: tumor region T3, left-lateral pole. CDR3 sequence (DNA): TGTGCCAACAGTTTACAACCAGCCGGAGATACACAGTATTTT. Translation gives CANSLQPAGDTQYF.